The present entry profiles one T cell receptor (beta chain) with its context. Antigen unknown. This entry belongs to a study of graft-versus-host responses after intestinal transplantation. Study-level background: Each patient got anti-thymocyte globulin induction, then tacrolimus and steroids for around three years. General study points: Early post-transplant HvG declines showed an association with peak circulating GvH clone levels.

Sequenced by immunoSEQ multiplex PCR; TCRdb stores in-frame clones only, minus some. The sample includes 90,000 to 95,000 clones, about 91% seen only once; the top ten take roughly 0.5%. The CDR3 is 18 amino acids. Looked up from germline, CDR1 is SNHLY and CDR2 is FYNNEI. Trimming removed 4 bases at V and 0 bases at J, with 19 bases between. Source: unstimulated CD8+ T cells sorted from spleen or lymph node cells, taken before intestinal transplant. The rearrangement links TRBV2 to TRBJ1-5; D might be TRBD1 (6 bases). The sequence derives from a human donor who received an intestinal transplant. The CDR3 spells CASSVEGDGWYSNQPQHF. CDR3 coding DNA: TGTGCCAGCAGTGTAGAGGGGGACGGATGGTATAGCAATCAGCCCCAGCATTTT.